What follows are 9 T cell receptor beta chains derived from one specimen sequenced in a study of blood T cell repertoires in COVID-19. The method was immunoSEQ multiplex PCR; TCRdb's version includes in-frame clones alone and lacks a portion of them. The table has 95,000 to 100,000 clones, about 84% seen once. What was sequenced was peripheral blood. The receptors stem from a woman over 75 with acute or convalescent COVID-19.

The chain joins TRBV11-3 to TRBJ2-2; the D gene is possibly TRBD1 (6 bases). Deletions cut 4 bases from V and 4 bases from J, with 16 bases between. CDR1 is SGHNT and CDR2 is YENEEA in the germline V gene. This CDR3 has 16 residues. Here the CDR3 DNA reads TGTGCCAGCAGCTCATTTGGGGGCTCGGGCACCGGGGAGCTGTTTTTT. Its translation is CASSSFGGSGTGELFF.

The rearrangement uses TRBV7-2 and TRBJ1-5; tentative D call: TRBD1 (6 bases). The CDR3 has 15 amino acids. Germline assignment: CDR1 SGHTA and CDR2 FQGNSA. Trimming removed 1 base from V and 7 bases from J, with 14 bases in between. CDR3 sequence (DNA): TGTGCCAGCAGCTTAGGAATCACAGGGAGCCAGCCCCAGCATTTT. It yields the protein CASSLGITGSQPQHF.

V and J are TRBV6-5 and TRBJ2-3; 11 nucleotides align to TRBD1. Germline V lookup: CDR1 MNHEY, CDR2 SVGAGI. The V and J ends lost 8 bases and 5 bases, in that order; junction bases with no gene match: 9. This CDR3 has 15 residues. CDR3 DNA: TGTGCCAGCCTTCCCGGGACAGGGGGTCTAGATACGCAGTATTTT. Protein sequence: CASLPGTGGLDTQYF.

This clone was counted a single time. The chain recombines TRBV5-1 with TRBJ2-1, with 9 bases that match TRBD2. Unmatched junction bases numbered 9, after V lost 4 bases and J lost 7 bases. Looked up from germline, CDR1 is SGHRS and CDR2 is YFSETQ. The CDR3 consists of 15 residues. This CDR3 is CASSTAAGGFNEQFF. CDR3 DNA: TGCGCCAGCAGCACCGCTGCGGGGGGGTTTAATGAGCAGTTCTTC.

The V call is TRBV3-1 (or the pseudogene TRBV3-2), the J call TRBJ1-4, with 8 bases aligning to TRBD1. V trimming: 0 bases; J trimming: 5 bases; junction bases outside the gene matches: 8. This CDR3 has 17 residues. Per the germline V gene, CDR1 is LGHDT and CDR2 is YNNKEL (reference sequence). CDR3 nucleotides: TGTGCCAGCAGCCAAGATATGGACAGGGTACAAAATGAAAAACTGTTTTTT. This sequence encodes CASSQDMDRVQNEKLFF.

The genes are TRBV29-1 and TRBJ2-1; D gene uncertain. This CDR3 comprises 12 residues. Germline CDR1 and CDR2: SQVTM and ANQGSEA. V lost 3 bases, J lost 7 bases, and 10 bases lay in between. CDR3 sequence: CSVDTSRNEQFF. The CDR3 DNA is TGCAGCGTTGACACTTCTAGGAATGAGCAGTTCTTC.

The chain couples TRBV6-2 or TRBV6-3 to TRBJ1-5, with D possibly TRBD1 on 5 matching bases. V lost 6 bases to trimming and J lost 6 bases, with 15 bases between them. Looked up from germline, CDR1 is MNHEY and CDR2 is SVGEGT. The CDR3 loop spans 14 amino acids. In nucleotides, the CDR3 is TGTGCCAGCAGCCCCCTAAGGGGAAGTCAGCCCCAGCATTTT. As protein: CASSPLRGSQPQHF.

The J gene is TRBJ2-1, the V gene TRBV10-3, with 7 bases fitting TRBD2. Per germline, CDR1 ENHRY and CDR2 SYGVKD. This CDR3 region has 12 residues. After removal of 4 bases from V and 6 bases from J, the junction contained 0 bases not matched to a gene. The CDR3 region is CAISGGGNEQFF. CDR3 sequence (DNA): TGTGCCATCAGTGGGGGGGGCAATGAGCAGTTCTTC.

The chain combines TRBV11-2 with TRBJ2-2; 7 bases agree with TRBD1. The CDR3 is 15 amino acids. Germline V gene data show CDR1 as SGHAT and CDR2 as FQNNGV. J gave up 3 bases and V 3 bases, and 4 bases lay outside the gene matches. In DNA form, the CDR3 reads TGTGCCAGCAGCTTGCCCGGGACAGACACCGGGGAGCTGTTTTTT. Protein: CASSLPGTDTGELFF.